The T cell receptor beta chain described here comes from a study of T cell responses to AZD1222 COVID-19 vaccine. Broader study findings: Targeting of unmutated variant regions was reportedly seen in nearly half of spike-specific TCRs. Among the donors, most were white British and more were female, and clonal diversity was possibly underestimated.

In regard to this clone: The antigen is not known.

Both about-4-week and about-12-week second-dose recipients were combined. The repertoire was sequenced with immunoSEQ multiplex PCR; TCRdb's copy has only in-frame clones and lacks some. This table has under 90,000 clones, 70% to 90% appearing once. The clonotype comes from an adult who received the AZD1222 COVID-19 vaccine. The sample here was peripheral blood, taken 28 days after the second AZD1222 dose.

The CDR3 coding sequence is TGTGCCAGTAGTAACAATTGGTCGGGACAGGGGCGGGAGACCCAGTACTTC. Translation: CASSNNWSGQGRETQYF. The rearrangement links TRBV19 to TRBJ2-5, with TRBD1 matching over 10 bases. The CDR3 spans 17 residues. Germline trimming cut 4 bases from V and 5 bases from J; bases unmatched to any gene: 13. The germline V gene encodes CDR1 LNHDA and CDR2 SQIVND (reference sequence).